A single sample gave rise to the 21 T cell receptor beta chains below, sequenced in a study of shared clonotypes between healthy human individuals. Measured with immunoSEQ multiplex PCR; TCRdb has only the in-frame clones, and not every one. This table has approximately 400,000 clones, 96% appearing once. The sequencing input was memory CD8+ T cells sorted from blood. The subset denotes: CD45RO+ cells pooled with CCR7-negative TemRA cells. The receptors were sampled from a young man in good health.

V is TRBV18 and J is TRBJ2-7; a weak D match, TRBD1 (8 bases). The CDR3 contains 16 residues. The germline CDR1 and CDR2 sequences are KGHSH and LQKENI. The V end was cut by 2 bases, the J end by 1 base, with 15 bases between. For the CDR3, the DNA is TGTGCCAGCTCACCATTGGACAGGGAGGGTTCCTACGAGCAGTACTTC. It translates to CASSPLDREGSYEQYF.

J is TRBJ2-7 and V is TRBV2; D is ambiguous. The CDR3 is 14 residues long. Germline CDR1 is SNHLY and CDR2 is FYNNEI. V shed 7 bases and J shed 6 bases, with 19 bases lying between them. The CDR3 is CASIVSSVSREQYF. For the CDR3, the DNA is TGTGCCAGCATAGTGTCTTCTGTTTCACGCGAGCAGTACTTC.

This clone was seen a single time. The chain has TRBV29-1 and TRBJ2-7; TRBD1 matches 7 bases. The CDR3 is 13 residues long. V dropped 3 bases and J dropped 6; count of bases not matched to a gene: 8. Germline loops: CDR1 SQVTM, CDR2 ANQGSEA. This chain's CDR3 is CSVERQGFGEQYF. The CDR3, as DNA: TGCAGCGTTGAGAGACAGGGCTTTGGCGAGCAGTACTTC.

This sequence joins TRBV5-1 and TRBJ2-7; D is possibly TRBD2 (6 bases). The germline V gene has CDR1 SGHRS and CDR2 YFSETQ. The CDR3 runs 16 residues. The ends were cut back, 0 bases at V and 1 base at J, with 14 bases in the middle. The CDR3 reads CASSLAGVLSSYEQYF. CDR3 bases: TGCGCCAGCAGCTTGGCGGGGGTCCTCTCGTCCTACGAGCAGTACTTC.

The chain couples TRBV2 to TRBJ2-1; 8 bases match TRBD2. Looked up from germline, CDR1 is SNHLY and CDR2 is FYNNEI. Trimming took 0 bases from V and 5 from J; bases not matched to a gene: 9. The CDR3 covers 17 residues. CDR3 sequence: CASSEALGLAEDNEQFF. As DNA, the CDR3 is TGTGCCAGCAGTGAAGCGTTAGGACTAGCAGAAGACAATGAGCAGTTCTTC.

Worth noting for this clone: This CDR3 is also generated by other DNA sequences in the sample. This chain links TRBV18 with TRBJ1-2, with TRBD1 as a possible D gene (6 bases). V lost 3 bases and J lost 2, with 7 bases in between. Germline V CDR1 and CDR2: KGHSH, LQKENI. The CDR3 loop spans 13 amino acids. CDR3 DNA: TGTGCCAGCTCACCGGGACAAAACTATGGCTACACCTTC. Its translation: CASSPGQNYGYTF. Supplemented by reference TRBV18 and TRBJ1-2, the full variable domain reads NAGVMQNPRHLVRRRGQEARLRCSPMKGHSHVYWYRQLPEEGLKFMVYLQKENIIDESGMPKERFSAEFPKEGPSILRIQQVVRGDSAAYFCASSPGQNYGYTFGSGTRLTVV.

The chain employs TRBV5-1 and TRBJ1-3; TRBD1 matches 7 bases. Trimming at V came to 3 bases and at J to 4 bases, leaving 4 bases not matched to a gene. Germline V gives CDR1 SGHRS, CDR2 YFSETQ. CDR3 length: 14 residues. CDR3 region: CASSSTGNGNTIYF. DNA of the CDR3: TGCGCCAGCAGCTCGACAGGGAACGGAAACACCATATATTTT. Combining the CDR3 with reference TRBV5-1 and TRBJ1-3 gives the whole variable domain KAGVTQTPRYLIKTRGQQVTLSCSPISGHRSVSWYQQTPGQGLQFLFEYFSETQRNKGNFPGRFSGRQFSNSRSEMNVSTLELGDSALYLCASSSTGNGNTIYFGEGSWLTVV.

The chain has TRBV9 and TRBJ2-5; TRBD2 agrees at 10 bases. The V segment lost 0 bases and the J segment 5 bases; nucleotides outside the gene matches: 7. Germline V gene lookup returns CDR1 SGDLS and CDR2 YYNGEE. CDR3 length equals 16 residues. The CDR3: CASSVGTSGEGETQYF. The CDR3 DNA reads TGTGCCAGCAGCGTAGGGACTAGCGGAGAAGGGGAGACCCAGTACTTC.

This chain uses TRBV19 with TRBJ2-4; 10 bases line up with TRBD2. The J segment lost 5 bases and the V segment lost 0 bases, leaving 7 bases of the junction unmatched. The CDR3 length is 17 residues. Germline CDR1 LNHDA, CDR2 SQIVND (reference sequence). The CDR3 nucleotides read TGTGCCAGTAGTATAGATCAGAGACTAGCGGGTCAAAACATTCAGTACTTC. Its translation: CASSIDQRLAGQNIQYF.

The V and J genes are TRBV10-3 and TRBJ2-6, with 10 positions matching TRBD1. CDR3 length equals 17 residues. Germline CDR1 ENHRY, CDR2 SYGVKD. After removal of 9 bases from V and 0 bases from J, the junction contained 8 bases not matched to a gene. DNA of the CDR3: TGTGCCATGCGCCGGGACAGGGGAAGCTCTGGGGCCAACGTCCTGACTTTC. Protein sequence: CAMRRDRGSSGANVLTF.

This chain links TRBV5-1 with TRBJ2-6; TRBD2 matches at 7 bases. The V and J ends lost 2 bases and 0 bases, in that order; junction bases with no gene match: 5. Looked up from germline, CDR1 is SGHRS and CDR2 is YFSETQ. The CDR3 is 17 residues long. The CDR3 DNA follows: TGCGCCAGCAGCTTCGGGGGGTCGCGCTCTGGGGCCAACGTCCTGACTTTC. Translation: CASSFGGSRSGANVLTF.

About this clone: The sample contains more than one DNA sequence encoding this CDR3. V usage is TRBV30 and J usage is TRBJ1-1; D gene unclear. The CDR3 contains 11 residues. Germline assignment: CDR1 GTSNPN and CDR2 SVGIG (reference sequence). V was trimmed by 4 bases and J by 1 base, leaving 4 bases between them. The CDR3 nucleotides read TGTGCCTGGAACCGGAACACTGAAGCTTTCTTT. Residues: CAWNRNTEAFF.

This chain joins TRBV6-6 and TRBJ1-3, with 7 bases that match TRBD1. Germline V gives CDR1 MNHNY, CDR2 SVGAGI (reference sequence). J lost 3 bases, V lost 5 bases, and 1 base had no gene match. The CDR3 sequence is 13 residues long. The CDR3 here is CASSRQGGNTIYF. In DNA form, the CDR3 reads TGTGCCAGCAGTAGACAGGGTGGAAACACCATATATTTT.

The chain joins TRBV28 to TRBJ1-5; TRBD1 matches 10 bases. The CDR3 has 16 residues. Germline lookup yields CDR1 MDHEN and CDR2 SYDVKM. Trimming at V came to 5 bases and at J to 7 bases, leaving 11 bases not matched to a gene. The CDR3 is CASSPWDRGPRQPQHF. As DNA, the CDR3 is TGTGCCAGCAGTCCGTGGGACAGGGGCCCCAGGCAGCCCCAGCATTTT.

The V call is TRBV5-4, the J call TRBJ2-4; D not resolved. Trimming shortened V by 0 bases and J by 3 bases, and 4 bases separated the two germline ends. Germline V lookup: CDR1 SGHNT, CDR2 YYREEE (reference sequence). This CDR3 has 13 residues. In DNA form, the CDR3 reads TGTGCCAGCAGCTTGGGTGGCAAAAACATTCAGTACTTC. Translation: CASSLGGKNIQYF.

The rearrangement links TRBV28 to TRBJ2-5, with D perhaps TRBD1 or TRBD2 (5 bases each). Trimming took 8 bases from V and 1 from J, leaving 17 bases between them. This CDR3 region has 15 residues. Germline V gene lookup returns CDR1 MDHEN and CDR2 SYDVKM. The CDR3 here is CASAGRGRRQETQYF. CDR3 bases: TGTGCCAGCGCTGGTCGGGGACGACGCCAAGAGACCCAGTACTTC.

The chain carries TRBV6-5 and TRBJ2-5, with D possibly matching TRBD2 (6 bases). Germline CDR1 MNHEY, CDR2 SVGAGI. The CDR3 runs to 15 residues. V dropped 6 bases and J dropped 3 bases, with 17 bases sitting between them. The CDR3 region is CASRKPTRRKETQYF. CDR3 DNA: TGTGCCAGCAGGAAACCGACTAGGAGGAAAGAGACCCAGTACTTC.

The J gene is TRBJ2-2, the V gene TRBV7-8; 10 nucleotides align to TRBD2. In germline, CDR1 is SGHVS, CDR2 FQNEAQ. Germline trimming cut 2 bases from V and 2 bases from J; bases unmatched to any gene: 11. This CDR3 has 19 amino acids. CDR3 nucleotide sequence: TGTGCCAGCAGCTTAAGGGAGAGACTAGCGGGCCTTAACACCGGGGAGCTGTTTTTT. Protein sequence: CASSLRERLAGLNTGELFF.

CDR3 residues: CASNLAGGPYEQYF. As DNA, the CDR3 is TGTGCCAGCAACCTAGCGGGAGGGCCCTACGAGCAGTACTTC. The chain carries TRBV28 and TRBJ2-7, with TRBD2 matching over 12 bases. Germline V gives CDR1 MDHEN, CDR2 SYDVKM. V lost 7 bases and J lost 2; bases outside the gene matches: 3. The CDR3 is 14 residues long.

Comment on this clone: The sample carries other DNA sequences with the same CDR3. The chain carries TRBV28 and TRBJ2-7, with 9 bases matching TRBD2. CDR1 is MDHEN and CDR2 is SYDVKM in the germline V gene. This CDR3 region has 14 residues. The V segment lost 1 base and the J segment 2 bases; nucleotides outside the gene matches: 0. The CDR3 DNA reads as TGTGCCAGCAGTTTATTAGCGGGAGCCTACGAGCAGTACTTC. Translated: CASSLLAGAYEQYF.

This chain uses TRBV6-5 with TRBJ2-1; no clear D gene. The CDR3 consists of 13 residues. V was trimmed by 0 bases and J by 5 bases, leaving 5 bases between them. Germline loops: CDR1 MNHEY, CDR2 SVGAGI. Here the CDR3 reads CASSYSRHNEQFF. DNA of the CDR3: TGTGCCAGCAGTTACTCGAGGCACAATGAGCAGTTCTTC.